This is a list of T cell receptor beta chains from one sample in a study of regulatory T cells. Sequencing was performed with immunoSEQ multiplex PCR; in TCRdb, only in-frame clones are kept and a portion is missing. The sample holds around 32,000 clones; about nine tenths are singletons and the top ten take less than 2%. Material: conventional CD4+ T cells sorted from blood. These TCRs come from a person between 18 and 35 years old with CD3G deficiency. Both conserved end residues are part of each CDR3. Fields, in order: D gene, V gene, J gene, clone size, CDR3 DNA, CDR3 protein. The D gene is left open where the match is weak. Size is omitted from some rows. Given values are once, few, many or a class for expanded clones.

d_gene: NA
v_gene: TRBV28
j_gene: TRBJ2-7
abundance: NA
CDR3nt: TGTGCCAGCAGTTTATCGGCAGGGGCGGGCGAGCAGTACTTC
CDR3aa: CASSLSAGAGEQYF

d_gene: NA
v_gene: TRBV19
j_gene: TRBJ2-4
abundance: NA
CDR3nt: TGTGCCAGTAGTATGGTAGCGGAGAGGTCAAGCATTCAGTACTTC
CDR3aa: CASSMVAERSSIQYF

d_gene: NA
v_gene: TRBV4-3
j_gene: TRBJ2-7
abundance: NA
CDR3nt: TGCGCCAGCAGCCACCACGCCGCGGTCGAGCAGTACTTC
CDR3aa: CASSHHAAVEQYF

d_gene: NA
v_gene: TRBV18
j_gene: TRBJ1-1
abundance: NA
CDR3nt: TGTGCCAGCTCACCAAGGGCGGCTGTTGAAGCTTTCTTT
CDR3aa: CASSPRAAVEAFF

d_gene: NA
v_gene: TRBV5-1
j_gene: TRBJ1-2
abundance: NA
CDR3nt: TGCGCCAGCAGCCCGGGGGATGCTAACTATGGCTACACCTTC
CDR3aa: CASSPGDANYGYTF

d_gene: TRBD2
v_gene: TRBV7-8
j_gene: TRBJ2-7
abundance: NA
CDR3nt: TGTGCCAGCAGCTTAATGGGCTCTGTGGCGGGAGCTAAATACGAGCAGTACTTC
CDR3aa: CASSLMGSVAGAKYEQYF

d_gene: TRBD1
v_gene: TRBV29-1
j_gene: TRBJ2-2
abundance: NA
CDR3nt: TGCAGCGTTGAACACCGACAGGGGGCGGGGGAGCTGTTTTTT
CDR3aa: CSVEHRQGAGELFF

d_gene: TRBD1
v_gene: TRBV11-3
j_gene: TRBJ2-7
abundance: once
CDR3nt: TGTGCCAGCAGCCCGGGGACAGGGTCCTACGAGCAGTACTTC
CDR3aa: CASSPGTGSYEQYF

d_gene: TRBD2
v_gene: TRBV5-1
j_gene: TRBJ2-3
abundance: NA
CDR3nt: TGCGCCAGCAGCCCCGGACTAGACACAGATACGCAGTATTTT
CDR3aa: CASSPGLDTDTQYF

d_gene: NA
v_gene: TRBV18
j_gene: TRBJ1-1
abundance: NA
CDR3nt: TGTGCCAGCTCACCCGGACCGATGAACACTGAAGCTTTCTTT
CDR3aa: CASSPGPMNTEAFF

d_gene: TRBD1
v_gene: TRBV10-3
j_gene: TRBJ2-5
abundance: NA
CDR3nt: TGTGCCACTGGGACAGCCCAAGAGACCCAGTACTTC
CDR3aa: CATGTAQETQYF

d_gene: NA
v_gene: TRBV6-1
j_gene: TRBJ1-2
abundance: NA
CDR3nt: TGTGCCAGCAGTGTGGGGCCGAGCTATGGCTACACCTTC
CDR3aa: CASSVGPSYGYTF

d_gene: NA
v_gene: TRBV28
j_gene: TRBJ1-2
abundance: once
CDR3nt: TGTGCCACCCAACCCCGACATACTGACTATGGCTACACCTTC
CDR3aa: CATQPRHTDYGYTF

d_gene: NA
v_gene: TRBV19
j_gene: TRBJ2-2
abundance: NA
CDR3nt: TGTGCCAGTAGTAAATTCCGGGACAAGAACACCGGGGAGCTGTTTTTT
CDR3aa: CASSKFRDKNTGELFF